This T cell receptor beta chain came from a study of tumor and adjacent non-tumor tissue in lung cancer. The study's findings and limits: Tumor repertoires had a smaller top 100 clone share than normal lung.

Of note for this clonotype: Its antigen is unidentified. With a much larger clone just one base away, this may be a read error.

The library came from three nested PCR rounds adapted from ARM-PCR protocols. TCRdb redid the calling of the multiplex PCR reads with MiXCR, one entry per CDR3 protein. This sample has around 100,000 distinct CDR3 sequences; approximately 60% occur once, and the top ten carry roughly a fifth. This sample's RNA came from whole unsorted tissue. The normal lung tissue was taken more than 3 cm from the tumor edge. V was shortened by 4 bases and J by 14 bases, with 13 bases between the two germline ends. The V gene's germline CDR1 is SGHDT and CDR2 YYEEEE. This CDR3 is built from 11 residues. Material: distant non-tumor lung tissue. The sequence came from a man in his thirties or forties with non-small cell lung cancer. V is TRBV5-6 and J is TRBJ2-1; D possibly corresponds to TRBD2 (5 bases). The CDR3: CASSVSARKFF. CDR3 nucleotides: TGTGCCAGCAGCGTTAGCGCGAGGAAGTTCTTC.